Listed below are T cell receptor beta chains from one sample, sequenced in a study of T cells after yellow fever vaccination. Each CDR3 protein is one row after TCRdb ran MiXCR on the 5' RACE reads. The table has hundreds of thousands of distinct CDR3 sequences, roughly 13% seen once. Sample: PBMCs, taken on the day of the yellow fever booster vaccination. These receptors were obtained from a man aged 25-40 years who received the YFV17D yellow fever vaccine. CDR3s include the opening cysteine and the closing phenylalanine or tryptophan. Fields, in order: V gene, D gene, J gene, clone size, CDR3 protein, CDR3 DNA. The D gene is left open where the match is weak. Rows may omit the clone size; those that give it use once, few, many or a size class.

v_call: TRBV7-2; d_call: NA; j_call: TRBJ2-7; clone_size: few; cdr3_aa: CASSLELSGEQYF; cdr3_nt: TGTGCCAGCAGCTTAGAACTCAGCGGCGAGCAGTACTTC
v_call: TRBV6-2/TRBV6-3; d_call: NA; j_call: TRBJ2-3; clone_size: few; cdr3_aa: CASSYNIRERLGTDTQYF; cdr3_nt: TGTGCCAGCAGTTACAATATCCGGGAGAGGTTGGGCACAGATACGCAGTATTTT
v_call: TRBV2; d_call: NA; j_call: TRBJ2-2; clone_size: NA; cdr3_aa: CASSGAAGELFF; cdr3_nt: TGTGCCAGCAGTGGAGCAGCGGGGGAGCTGTTTTTT
v_call: TRBV11-2; d_call: NA; j_call: TRBJ2-4; clone_size: NA; cdr3_aa: CASSLIRQLNIQYF; cdr3_nt: TGTGCCAGCAGCTTAATTCGGCAGCTAAACATTCAGTACTTC
v_call: TRBV5-4; d_call: TRBD2; j_call: TRBJ2-5; clone_size: NA; cdr3_aa: CASSSSRAGARVGETQYF; cdr3_nt: TGTGCCAGCAGCTCCTCGCGGGCGGGAGCTCGGGTTGGAGAGACCCAGTACTTC
v_call: TRBV27; d_call: NA; j_call: TRBJ1-6; clone_size: few; cdr3_aa: CASSLRQAASPLHF; cdr3_nt: TGTGCCAGCAGTTTACGACAGGCGGCCTCACCCCTCCACTTT
v_call: TRBV15; d_call: TRBD2; j_call: TRBJ2-1; clone_size: few; cdr3_aa: CATSRGTSGSIDNEQFF; cdr3_nt: TGTGCCACCAGCAGAGGAACTAGCGGGAGTATTGACAATGAGCAGTTCTTC
v_call: TRBV10-3; d_call: NA; j_call: TRBJ1-2; clone_size: few; cdr3_aa: CAISESTDSVGYGYTF; cdr3_nt: TGTGCCATCAGTGAGTCGACAGACAGCGTGGGCTATGGCTACACCTTC
v_call: TRBV7-9; d_call: NA; j_call: TRBJ2-7; clone_size: NA; cdr3_aa: CASDKGEQYF; cdr3_nt: TGTGCCAGCGATAAGGGCGAGCAGTACTTC
v_call: TRBV9; d_call: TRBD2; j_call: TRBJ2-1; clone_size: few; cdr3_aa: CASSVGGSTDEQFF; cdr3_nt: TGTGCCAGCAGCGTGGGGGGGAGTACGGATGAGCAGTTCTTC
v_call: TRBV6-1; d_call: NA; j_call: TRBJ2-3; clone_size: few; cdr3_aa: CASSLWTSSTDTQYF; cdr3_nt: TGTGCCAGCAGTCTATGGACATCCAGCACAGATACGCAGTATTTT
v_call: TRBV6-1; d_call: NA; j_call: TRBJ1-1; clone_size: few; cdr3_aa: CASSRQGYLTEAFF; cdr3_nt: TGTGCCAGCAGCCGGCAGGGTTACCTCACTGAAGCTTTCTTT
v_call: TRBV20-1; d_call: NA; j_call: TRBJ1-6; clone_size: few; cdr3_aa: CSPLHTGGASPLHF; cdr3_nt: TGCAGTCCCCTCCACACGGGGGGGGCTTCACCCCTCCACTTT
v_call: TRBV19; d_call: NA; j_call: TRBJ1-6; clone_size: many; cdr3_aa: CASSIAQGESPLHF; cdr3_nt: TGTGCCAGTAGTATAGCACAGGGCGAATCACCCCTCCACTTT